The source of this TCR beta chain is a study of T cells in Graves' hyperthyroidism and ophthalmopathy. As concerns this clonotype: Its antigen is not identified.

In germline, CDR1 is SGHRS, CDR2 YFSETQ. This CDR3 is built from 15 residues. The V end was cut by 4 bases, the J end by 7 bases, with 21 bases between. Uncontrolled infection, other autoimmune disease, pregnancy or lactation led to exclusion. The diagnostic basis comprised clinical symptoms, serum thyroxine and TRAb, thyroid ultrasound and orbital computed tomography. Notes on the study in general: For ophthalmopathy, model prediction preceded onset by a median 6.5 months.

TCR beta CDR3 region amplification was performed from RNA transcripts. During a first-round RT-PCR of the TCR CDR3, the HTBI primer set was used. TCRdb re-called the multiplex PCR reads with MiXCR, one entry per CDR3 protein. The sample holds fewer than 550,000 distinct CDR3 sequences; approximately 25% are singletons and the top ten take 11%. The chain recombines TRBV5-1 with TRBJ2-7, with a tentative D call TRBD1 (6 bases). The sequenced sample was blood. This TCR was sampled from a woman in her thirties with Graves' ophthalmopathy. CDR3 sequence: CASSLGPRGVGEQYF. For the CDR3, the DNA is TGCGCCAGCAGCCTGGGCCCCAGGGGCGTCGGGGAGCAGTACTTC. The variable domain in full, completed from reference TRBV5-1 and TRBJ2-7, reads KAGVTQTPRYLIKTRGQQVTLSCSPISGHRSVSWYQQTPGQGLQFLFEYFSETQRNKGNFPGRFSGRQFSNSRSEMNVSTLELGDSALYLCASSLGPRGVGEQYFGPGTRLTVT.